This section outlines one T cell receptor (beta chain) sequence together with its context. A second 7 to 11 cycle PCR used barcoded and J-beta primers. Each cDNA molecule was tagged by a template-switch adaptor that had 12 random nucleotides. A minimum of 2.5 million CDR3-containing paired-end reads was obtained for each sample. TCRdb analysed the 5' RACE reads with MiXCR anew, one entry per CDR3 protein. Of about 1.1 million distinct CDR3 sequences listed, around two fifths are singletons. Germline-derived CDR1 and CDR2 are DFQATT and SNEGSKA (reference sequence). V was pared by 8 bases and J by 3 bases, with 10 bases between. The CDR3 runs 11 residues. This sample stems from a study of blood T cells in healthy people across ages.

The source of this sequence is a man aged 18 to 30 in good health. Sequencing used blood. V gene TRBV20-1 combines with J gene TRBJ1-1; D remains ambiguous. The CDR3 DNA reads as TGCAGTCCAATTAGGGACACTGAAGCTTTCTTT. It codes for CSPIRDTEAFF.